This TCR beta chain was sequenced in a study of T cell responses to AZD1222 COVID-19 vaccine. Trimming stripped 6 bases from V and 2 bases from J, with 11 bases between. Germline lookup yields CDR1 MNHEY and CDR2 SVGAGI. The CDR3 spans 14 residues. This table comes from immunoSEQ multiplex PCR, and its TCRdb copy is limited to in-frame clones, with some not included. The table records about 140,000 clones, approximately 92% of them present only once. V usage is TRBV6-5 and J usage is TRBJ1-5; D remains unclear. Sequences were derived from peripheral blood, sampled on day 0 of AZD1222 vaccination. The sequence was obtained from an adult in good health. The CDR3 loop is CASRPYKGNQPQHF. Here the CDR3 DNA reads TGTGCCAGCAGACCTTATAAGGGCAATCAGCCCCAGCATTTT.